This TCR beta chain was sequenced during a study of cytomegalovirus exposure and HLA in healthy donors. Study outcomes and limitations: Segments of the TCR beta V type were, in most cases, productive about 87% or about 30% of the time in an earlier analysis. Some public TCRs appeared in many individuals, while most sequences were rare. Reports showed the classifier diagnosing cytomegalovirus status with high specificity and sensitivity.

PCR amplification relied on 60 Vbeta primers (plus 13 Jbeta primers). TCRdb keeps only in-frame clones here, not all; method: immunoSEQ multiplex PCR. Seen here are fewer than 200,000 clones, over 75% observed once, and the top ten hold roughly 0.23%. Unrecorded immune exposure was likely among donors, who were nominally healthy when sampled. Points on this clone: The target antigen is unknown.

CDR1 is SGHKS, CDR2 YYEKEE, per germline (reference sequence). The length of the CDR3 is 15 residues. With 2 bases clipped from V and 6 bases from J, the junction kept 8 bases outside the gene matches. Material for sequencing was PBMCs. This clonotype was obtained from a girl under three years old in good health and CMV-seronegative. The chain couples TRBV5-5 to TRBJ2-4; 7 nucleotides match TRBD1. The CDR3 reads CASSLSSTGLNIQYF. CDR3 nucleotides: TGTGCCAGCAGCTTATCTTCGACAGGGTTAAACATTCAGTACTTC.